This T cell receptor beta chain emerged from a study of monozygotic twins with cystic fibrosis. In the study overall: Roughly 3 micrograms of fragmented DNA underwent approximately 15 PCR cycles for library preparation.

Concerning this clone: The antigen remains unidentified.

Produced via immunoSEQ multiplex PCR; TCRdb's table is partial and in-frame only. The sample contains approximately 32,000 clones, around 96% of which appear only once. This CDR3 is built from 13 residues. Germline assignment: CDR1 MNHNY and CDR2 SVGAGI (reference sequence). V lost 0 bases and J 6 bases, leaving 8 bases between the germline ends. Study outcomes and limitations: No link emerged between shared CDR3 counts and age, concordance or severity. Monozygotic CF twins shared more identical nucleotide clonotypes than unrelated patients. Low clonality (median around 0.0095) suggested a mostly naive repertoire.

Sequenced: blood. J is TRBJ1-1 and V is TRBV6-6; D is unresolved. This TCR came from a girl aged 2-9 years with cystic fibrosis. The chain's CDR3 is CASSYSLVSEAFF. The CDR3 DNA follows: TGTGCCAGCAGTTACTCGCTCGTATCTGAAGCTTTCTTT.